One sample yielded the 9 T cell receptor beta chains listed below, sequenced in a study of OX40 agonist ivuxolimab in advanced cancers. TCRdb's copy holds only in-frame clones and misses some; the assay was immunoSEQ multiplex PCR. This table has around 70,000 clones, roughly four fifths appearing once. This material consisted of CD4+ or CD8+ T cells sorted from blood, taken in a trial of the OX40 agonist ivuxolimab. These receptor sequences come from an adult with an advanced solid tumor such as melanoma, head and neck, liver or kidney cancer.

The CDR3 nucleotides read TGTGCCACCAGCAGAGATAAGACAGGTAGCAATCAGCCCCAGCATTTT. Translating gives CATSRDKTGSNQPQHF. The chain couples TRBV15 to TRBJ1-5; tentatively, D is TRBD1 (6 bases). The CDR3 runs 16 residues. The V gene's germline CDR1 is LNHNV and CDR2 YYDKDF (reference sequence). Deletions cut 0 bases from V and 0 bases from J, with 9 bases between.

The sample holds a few counts of this clone. This sequence joins TRBV15 and TRBJ2-3; tentatively, D is TRBD1 (6 bases). Germline loops: CDR1 LNHNV, CDR2 YYDKDF (reference sequence). Trimming took off 5 bases at V and 3 bases at J, with 9 bases between the two ends. The CDR3 sequence is 13 residues long. The CDR3 loop is CATSLGQTDTQYF. The CDR3 DNA sequence: TGTGCCACCAGCCTCGGACAGACAGATACGCAGTATTTT.

The gene calls are TRBV11-2 and TRBJ1-3; D not certain. This CDR3 comprises 13 residues. Germline V gene data show CDR1 as SGHAT and CDR2 as FQNNGV. Trimming cost V 1 base and J 4 bases, with 5 bases left between them. CDR3: CASSLVTGNTIYF. The CDR3 DNA is TGTGCCAGCAGCTTAGTGACAGGAAACACCATATATTTT.

The chain links TRBV4-2 to TRBJ2-3; TRBD1 agrees at 7 bases. The CDR3 runs 14 residues. Germline V gene lookup returns CDR1 LGHNA and CDR2 YNFKEQ. V shed 3 bases and J 1 base; nucleotides not matched to a gene: 1. Written as DNA, the CDR3 is TGTGCCAGCAGCCACGGACAGGGCACAGATACGCAGTATTTT. Translation gives CASSHGQGTDTQYF.

The V call is TRBV6-6, the J call TRBJ2-7; 12 bases agree with TRBD2. The germline gives CDR1 MNHNY, CDR2 SVGAGI (reference sequence). The J segment lost 5 bases and the V segment lost 0 bases, leaving 5 bases of the junction unmatched. This CDR3 is 16 amino acids long. The CDR3 coding sequence is TGTGCCAGCAGTTACTCGACACTAGCGGGGGGAAACGAGCAGTACTTC. This encodes CASSYSTLAGGNEQYF.

V is TRBV4-1 and J is TRBJ1-5; tentatively, D is TRBD1 (6 bases). The CDR3 has 15 residues. Germline V gives CDR1 MGHRA, CDR2 YSYEKL. V shed 0 bases and J shed 4 bases, with 10 bases lying between them. Written as DNA, the CDR3 is TGCGCCAGCAGCCAAGACGACAGGATAAATCAGCCCCAGCATTTT. Translation: CASSQDDRINQPQHF.

This clone was seen once. The V gene is TRBV9, the J gene TRBJ2-7, with D maybe TRBD1 (5 bases). CDR1 is SGDLS, CDR2 YYNGEE, per germline. The CDR3 has 14 amino acids. Trimming took off 1 base at V and 0 bases at J, with 8 bases between the two ends. The CDR3 nucleotides read TGTGCCAGCAGCGTACAGGGTTACTCCTACGAGCAGTACTTC. Protein: CASSVQGYSYEQYF. The full variable domain, rest sourced from reference TRBV9 and TRBJ2-7, is DSGVTQTPKHLITATGQRVTLRCSPRSGDLSVYWYQQSLDQGLQFLIQYYNGEERAKGNILERFSAQQFPDLHSELNLSSLELGDSALYFCASSVQGYSYEQYFGPGTRLTVT.

V gene TRBV18 combines with J gene TRBJ2-5, with D possibly being TRBD1 (6 bases). V was trimmed by 3 bases and J by 3 bases, leaving 8 bases between them. Looked up from germline, CDR1 is KGHSH and CDR2 is LQKENI. This CDR3 is 13 amino acids long. As DNA, the CDR3 is TGTGCCAGCTCACCCGGACAGAAAGAGACCCAGTACTTC. Protein sequence: CASSPGQKETQYF.

The chain couples TRBV10-3 to TRBJ2-7; D gene unclear. CDR3 length: 11 amino acids. V lost 3 bases, J lost 0 bases, and 0 bases lay in between. In germline, CDR1 is ENHRY, CDR2 SYGVKD. The CDR3 sequence is CAISDSYEQYF. CDR3 DNA: TGTGCCATCAGTGACTCCTACGAGCAGTACTTC.